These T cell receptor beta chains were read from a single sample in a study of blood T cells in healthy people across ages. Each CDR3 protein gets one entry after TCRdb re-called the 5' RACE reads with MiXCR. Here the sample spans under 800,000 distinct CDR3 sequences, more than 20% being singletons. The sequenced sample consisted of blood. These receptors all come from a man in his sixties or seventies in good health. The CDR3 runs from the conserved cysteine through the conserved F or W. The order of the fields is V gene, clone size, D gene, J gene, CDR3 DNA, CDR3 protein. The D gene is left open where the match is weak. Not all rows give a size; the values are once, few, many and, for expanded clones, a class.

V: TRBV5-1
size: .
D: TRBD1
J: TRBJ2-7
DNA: TGCGCCAGCAATTCGGGACAGCTTACCTACGAGCAGTACTTC
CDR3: CASNSGQLTYEQYF

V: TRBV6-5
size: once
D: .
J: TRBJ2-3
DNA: TGTGCCAGCAGATCTCGGTGGGCAGGGGATTCAGATACGCAGTATTTT
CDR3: CASRSRWAGDSDTQYF

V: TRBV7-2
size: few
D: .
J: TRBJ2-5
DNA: TGTGCCAGCAGCTTAGCGGGGGTCATATCTGGAGGGACCCAGTACTTC
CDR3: CASSLAGVISGGTQYF

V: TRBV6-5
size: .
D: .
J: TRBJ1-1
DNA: TGTGCCAGCCTCACAGGGAGGATGGCTTTCTTT
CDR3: CASLTGRMAFF

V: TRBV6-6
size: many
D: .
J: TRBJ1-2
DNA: TGTGCCAGCAGTTACTCGAATGAGAATGGCTACACCTTC
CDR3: CASSYSNENGYTF

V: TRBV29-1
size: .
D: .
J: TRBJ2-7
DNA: TGCACCCTCCCAGGGAGCGGCGAGCAGTACTTC
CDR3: CTLPGSGEQYF

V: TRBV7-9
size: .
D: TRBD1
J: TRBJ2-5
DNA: TGTGCCAGCAGCCGAAGCGACAGGGCGGAGACCCAGTACTTC
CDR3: CASSRSDRAETQYF

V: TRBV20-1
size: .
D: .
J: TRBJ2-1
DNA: TGCAGTGCTTTGGGGGCCGGGGATGAGCAGTTCTTC
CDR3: CSALGAGDEQFF

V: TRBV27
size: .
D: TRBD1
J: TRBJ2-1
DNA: TGTGCCAGCAGTTGGGGACAGCTCAATGAGCAGTTCTTC
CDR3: CASSWGQLNEQFF

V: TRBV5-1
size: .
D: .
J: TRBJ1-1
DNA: TGCGCCAGCAGCGAAGGGGTTCAGGGTCACACTGAAGCTTTCTTT
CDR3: CASSEGVQGHTEAFF

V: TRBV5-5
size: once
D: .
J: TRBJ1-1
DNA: TGTGCCAGCAGCTCCTTTCTTGGCAAGAACACTGAAGCTTTCTTT
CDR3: CASSSFLGKNTEAFF

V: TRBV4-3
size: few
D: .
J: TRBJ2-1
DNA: TGCGCCAGCAGCCAAGATAAGAAGAGCGATGCGAAGTTCTTC
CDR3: CASSQDKKSDAKFF

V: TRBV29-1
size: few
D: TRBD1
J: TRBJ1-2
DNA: TGCAGCGTTGACGGCACAGGGGACCCCTATGGCTACACCTTC
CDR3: CSVDGTGDPYGYTF

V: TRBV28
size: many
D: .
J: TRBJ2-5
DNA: TGTGCCAGCAGCGACATAGACAGCACCGGAGAGACCCAGTACTTC
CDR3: CASSDIDSTGETQYF

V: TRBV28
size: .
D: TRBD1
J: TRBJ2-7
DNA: TGTGCCAGCAGTCCCCCCAGGTGGGGACAGTCAACCGAGCAGTACTTC
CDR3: CASSPPRWGQSTEQYF

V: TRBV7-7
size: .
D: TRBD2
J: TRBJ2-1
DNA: TGTGCTAGCAGCCCCGGGACTAGCGGCAATGAGCAGTTCTTC
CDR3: CASSPGTSGNEQFF

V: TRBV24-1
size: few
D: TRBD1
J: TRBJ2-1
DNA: TGTGCCACCAGTGCCGCGGGACAGGGCCACAATGAGCAGTTCTTC
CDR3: CATSAAGQGHNEQFF

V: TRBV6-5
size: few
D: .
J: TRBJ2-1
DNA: TGTGCCAGCAGTTACTCAGTGCAGGGTAGCTCCTACAATGAGCAGTTCTTC
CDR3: CASSYSVQGSSYNEQFF

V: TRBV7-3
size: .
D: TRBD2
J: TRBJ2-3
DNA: TGTGCCAGCAGTGACGGGGGGGGCCTCACAGATACGCAGTATTTT
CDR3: CASSDGGGLTDTQYF

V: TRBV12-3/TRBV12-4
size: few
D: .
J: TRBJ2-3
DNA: TGTGCCAGCAGCCCCTTGCTGGATACGCAGTATTTT
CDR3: CASSPLLDTQYF

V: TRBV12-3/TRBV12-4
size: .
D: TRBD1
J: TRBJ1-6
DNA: TGTGCCAGCAGGCGATCCGGGACAGGGCATTCACCCCTCCACTTT
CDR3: CASRRSGTGHSPLHF

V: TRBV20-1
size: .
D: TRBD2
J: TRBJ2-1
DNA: TGCAGTGCTAGTAAGGGAGGCGGGACTAGCGGGTACAATGAGCAGTTCTTC
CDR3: CSASKGGGTSGYNEQFF

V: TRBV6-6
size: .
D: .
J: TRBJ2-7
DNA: TGTGCCAGTGTCTCAGGGACAAGCTCCTACGAGCAGTACTTC
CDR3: CASVSGTSSYEQYF

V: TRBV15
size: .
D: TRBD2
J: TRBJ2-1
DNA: TGTGCCACCAGCTCGCGACTAGCATCCTACAATGAGCAGTTCTTC
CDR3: CATSSRLASYNEQFF

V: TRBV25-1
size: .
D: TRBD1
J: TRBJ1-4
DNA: TGTGCCGGCAGTCCCGACAGGGGCGGTGAAAAACTGTTTTTT
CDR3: CAGSPDRGGEKLFF

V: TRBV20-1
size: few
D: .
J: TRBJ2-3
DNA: TGCAGTGCTGACTCCCATAGCACAGATACGCAGTATTTT
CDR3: CSADSHSTDTQYF

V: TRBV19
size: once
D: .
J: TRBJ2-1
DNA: TGTGCCAGTAGTATTGGCAGAAACTACAATGAGCAGTTCTTC
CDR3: CASSIGRNYNEQFF

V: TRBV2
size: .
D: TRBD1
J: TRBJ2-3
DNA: TGTGCCAGCAGTAGACAACAGGGGGCATCCACAGATACGCAGTATTTT
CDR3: CASSRQQGASTDTQYF

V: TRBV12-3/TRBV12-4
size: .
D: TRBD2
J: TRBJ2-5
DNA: TGCGCCAGCACTAAAACGCTAACTAGCGGAATCCGGTTCTTC
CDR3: CASTKTLTSGIRFF

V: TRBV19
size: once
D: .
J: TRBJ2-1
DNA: TGTGCCAGTAGTTGGTGGAATAATGAGCAGTTCTTC
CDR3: CASSWWNNEQFF

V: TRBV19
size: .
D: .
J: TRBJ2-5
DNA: TGTGCCAGTAATGCGGGGAACCAAGAGACCCAGTACTTC
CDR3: CASNAGNQETQYF

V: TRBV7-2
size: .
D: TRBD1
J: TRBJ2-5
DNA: TGTGCCAGCAGCTTAGAGAGGGGACAGGGAGAGACCCAGTACTTC
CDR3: CASSLERGQGETQYF

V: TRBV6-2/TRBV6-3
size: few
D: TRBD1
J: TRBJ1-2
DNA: TGTGCCAGCAGTCCTCCCGGGACAGGGAGCTATGGCTACACCTTC
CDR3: CASSPPGTGSYGYTF

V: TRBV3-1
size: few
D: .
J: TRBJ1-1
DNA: TGTGCCGGCAGCCAGAACAGGGATTCGCACACTGAAGCTTTCTTT
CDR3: CAGSQNRDSHTEAFF

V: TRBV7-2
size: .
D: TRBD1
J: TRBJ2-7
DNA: TGTGCCAGCCGCCGGGACAGGGAAGAAGAGCAGTACTTC
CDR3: CASRRDREEEQYF

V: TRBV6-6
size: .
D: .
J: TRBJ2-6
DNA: TGTGCCAGCAGTTTCGATACAGGTTTAGGGGCCAACGTCCTGACTTTC
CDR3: CASSFDTGLGANVLTF

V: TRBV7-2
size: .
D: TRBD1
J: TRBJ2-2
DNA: TGTGCCAGCAGCCCACCACAGGGGGCGTTGACCGGGGAGCTGTTTTTT
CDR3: CASSPPQGALTGELFF

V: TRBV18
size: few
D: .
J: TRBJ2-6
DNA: TGTGCCAGCTCACCACCGATCTCTGGGGCCAACGTCCTGACTTTC
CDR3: CASSPPISGANVLTF

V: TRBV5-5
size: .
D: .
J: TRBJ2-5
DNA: TGTGCCAGCAGCATCCAGGGGCTTGAGACCCAGTACTTC
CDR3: CASSIQGLETQYF

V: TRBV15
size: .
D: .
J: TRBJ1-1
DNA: TGTGCCACCAGCAGAGGGGGGGTGAACACTGAAGCTTTCTTT
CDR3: CATSRGGVNTEAFF

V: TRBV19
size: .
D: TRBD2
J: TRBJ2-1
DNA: TGTGCCAGTAGTAGGGTTTGGCGGGGGAATGAGCAGTTCTTC
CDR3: CASSRVWRGNEQFF

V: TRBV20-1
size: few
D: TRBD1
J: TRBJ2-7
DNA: TGCAGTGCCGGGAGGACAGGGGTCTCCTACGAGCAGTACTTC
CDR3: CSAGRTGVSYEQYF

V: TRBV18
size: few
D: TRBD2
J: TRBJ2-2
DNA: TGTGCCAGCTCACCGGGACTAGAGTTCACCGGGGAGCTGTTTTTT
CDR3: CASSPGLEFTGELFF

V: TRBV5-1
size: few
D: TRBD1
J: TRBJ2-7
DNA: TGCGCCAGCAGCTCGGGACAGGTAGACTCCTACGAGCAGTACTTC
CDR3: CASSSGQVDSYEQYF

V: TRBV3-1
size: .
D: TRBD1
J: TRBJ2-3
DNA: TGTGCCAGCAGCCAAACGACAGGGGGCGATACGCAGTATTTT
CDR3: CASSQTTGGDTQYF

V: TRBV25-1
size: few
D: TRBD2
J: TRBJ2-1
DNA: TGTGCCAGCGGAGCGGGAGGGTCCGGAAATGAGCAGTTCTTC
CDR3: CASGAGGSGNEQFF

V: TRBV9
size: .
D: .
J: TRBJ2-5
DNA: TGTGCCAGCAGCCCGAAGGGACTCGGAGAGACCCAGTACTTC
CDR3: CASSPKGLGETQYF

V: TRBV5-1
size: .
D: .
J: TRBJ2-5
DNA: TGCGCCAGCGGCTTGGATCCCGGACTGAAAGAGACCCAGTACTTC
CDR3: CASGLDPGLKETQYF

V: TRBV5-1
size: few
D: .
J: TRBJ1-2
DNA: TGCGCCAGCAGCTTGGACGGGACAAGCTATGGCTACACCTTC
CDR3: CASSLDGTSYGYTF

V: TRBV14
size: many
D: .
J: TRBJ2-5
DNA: TGTGCCAGCAGCAAACAAGGAGGAGAGACCCAGTACTTC
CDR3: CASSKQGGETQYF

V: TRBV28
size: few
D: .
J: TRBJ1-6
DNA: TGTGCCAGCAGCTCCCAGGGCTCCTATAATTCACCCCTCCACTTT
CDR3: CASSSQGSYNSPLHF

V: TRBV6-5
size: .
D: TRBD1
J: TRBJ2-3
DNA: TGTGCCAGCAGTTACCGGGGACAGGGGCTTTACACAGATACGCAGTATTTT
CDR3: CASSYRGQGLYTDTQYF